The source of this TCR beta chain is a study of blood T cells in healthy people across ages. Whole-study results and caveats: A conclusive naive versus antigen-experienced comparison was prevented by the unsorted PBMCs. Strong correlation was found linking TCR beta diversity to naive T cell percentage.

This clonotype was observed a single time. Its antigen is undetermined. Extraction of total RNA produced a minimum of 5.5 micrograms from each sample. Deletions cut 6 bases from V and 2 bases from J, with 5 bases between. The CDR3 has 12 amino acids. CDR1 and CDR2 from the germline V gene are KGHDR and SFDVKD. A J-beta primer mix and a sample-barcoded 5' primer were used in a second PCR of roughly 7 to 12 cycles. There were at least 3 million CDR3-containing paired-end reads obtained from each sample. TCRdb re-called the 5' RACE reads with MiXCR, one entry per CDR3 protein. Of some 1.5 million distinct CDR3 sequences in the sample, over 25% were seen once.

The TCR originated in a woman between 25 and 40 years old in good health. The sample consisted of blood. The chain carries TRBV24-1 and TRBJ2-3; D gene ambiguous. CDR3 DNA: TGTGCCACCAGTCTGAACACAGATACGCAGTATTTT. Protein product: CATSLNTDTQYF.